This is a list of T cell receptor beta chains from one sample in a study of shared clonotypes between healthy human individuals. Here immunoSEQ multiplex PCR was the method, and the copy in TCRdb shows in-frame clones only, minus some. This table has 2 million to 2.5 million clones, less than 95% appearing once. What was sequenced was naive CD4+ T cells from PBMCs. Every receptor here comes from a man aged 18 to 30 in good health. Some clones in this sample may be carry-over from other donors' samples. Each CDR3 is given with its conserved first and last residue. The D gene is left open where the match is weak. Size values are once, few and many counts, or a class for expanded clones, and some rows have none.

abundance | j_gene | v_gene | d_gene | CDR3aa | CDR3nt
few | TRBJ1-1 | TRBV30 | - | CAWEPGRNTEAFF | TGTGCCTGGGAACCGGGGCGGAACACTGAAGCTTTCTTT
- | TRBJ2-3 | TRBV9 | - | CASSVGIRTGSGSTDTQYF | TGTGCCAGCAGCGTAGGGATAAGGACGGGTAGCGGAAGCACAGATACGCAGTATTTT
- | TRBJ2-1 | TRBV5-1 | - | CASSLTESHEQFF | TGCGCCAGCAGCTTGACGGAATCCCATGAGCAGTTCTTC
- | TRBJ1-5 | TRBV5-1 | - | CASSFGGYEQPQHF | TGCGCCAGCAGCTTCGGGGGCTACGAGCAGCCCCAGCATTTT
- | TRBJ2-1 | TRBV5-1 | - | CASSLVPAGEQFF | TGCGCCAGCAGCTTGGTTCCTGCCGGAGAGCAGTTCTTC
- | TRBJ2-1 | TRBV6-1 | - | CASRLHGTKLDEQFF | TGTGCCAGCAGACTACACGGGACGAAATTGGATGAGCAGTTCTTC
- | TRBJ2-5 | TRBV9 | - | CASSVASSYGYQETQYF | TGTGCCAGCAGCGTAGCCTCCTCTTATGGGTACCAAGAGACCCAGTACTTC
- | TRBJ2-7 | TRBV28 | - | CASIPLGQHLDEQYF | TGTGCCAGCATCCCCTTAGGACAACACCTTGACGAGCAGTACTTC
- | TRBJ2-7 | TRBV16 | - | CASSRWGPYEQYF | TGTGCCAGCAGCCGTTGGGGCCCCTACGAGCAGTACTTC
- | TRBJ2-7 | TRBV9 | TRBD2 | CASSVDWTSGRALYEQYF | TGTGCCAGCAGCGTAGATTGGACTAGCGGGAGGGCCCTCTACGAGCAGTACTTC
- | TRBJ1-4 | TRBV9 | - | CASSPTGGRGLEKLFF | TGTGCCAGCAGCCCAACGGGGGGTAGAGGTTTGGAAAAACTGTTTTTT
- | TRBJ1-3 | TRBV5-1 | - | CASSLFSSGNTIYF | TGCGCCAGCAGCTTGTTCAGCTCTGGAAACACCATATATTTT
- | TRBJ2-3 | TRBV5-6 | - | CASSFGPEGGDTQYF | TGTGCCAGCAGCTTCGGACCAGAGGGGGGAGATACGCAGTATTTT
- | TRBJ2-3 | TRBV7-3 | - | CASSLTGVDTQYF | TGTGCCAGCAGCTTAACGGGGGTCGATACGCAGTATTTT
- | TRBJ1-1 | TRBV14 | - | CASSRYLNTEAFF | TGTGCCAGCAGTCGTTATTTGAACACTGAAGCTTTCTTT
- | TRBJ2-1 | TRBV5-1 | - | CASSLAPEGYNEQFF | TGCGCCAGCAGCTTGGCTCCAGAGGGCTACAATGAGCAGTTCTTC
once | TRBJ2-6 | TRBV30 | TRBD1 | CAWGQGSSGANVLTF | TGTGCCTGGGGACAGGGTTCCTCTGGGGCCAACGTCCTGACTTTC
- | TRBJ2-2 | TRBV5-1 | TRBD2 | CASSLELAGEGGTGELFF | TGCGCCAGCAGCTTGGAACTAGCGGGAGAAGGGGGCACCGGGGAGCTGTTTTTT
few | TRBJ1-5 | TRBV2 | - | CASRDNQPQHF | TGTGCCAGCAGGGACAATCAGCCCCAGCATTTT
- | TRBJ1-5 | TRBV19 | TRBD1 | CASLSDRGSAGQPQHF | TGTGCCAGCCTCAGTGACAGGGGGTCTGCGGGGCAGCCCCAGCATTTT
- | TRBJ1-1 | TRBV6-6 | - | CASSFELNTEAFF | TGTGCCAGCAGTTTCGAGCTGAACACTGAAGCTTTCTTT
- | TRBJ1-2 | TRBV7-2 | - | CASSFGRSYGYTF | TGTGCCAGCAGCTTCGGACGGTCCTATGGCTACACCTTC
- | TRBJ1-4 | TRBV18 | - | CASSLDTWASEKLFF | TGTGCCAGCTCACTTGACACATGGGCTTCTGAAAAACTGTTTTTT
- | TRBJ2-2 | TRBV7-3 | TRBD2 | CASSLTALAGGVPAGELFF | TGTGCCAGCAGCTTAACTGCCCTAGCGGGAGGAGTCCCAGCCGGGGAGCTGTTTTTT
- | TRBJ2-5 | TRBV28 | - | CATEDPVGRETQYF | TGTGCCACAGAAGACCCCGTGGGTAGAGAGACCCAGTACTTC
- | TRBJ1-4 | TRBV5-1 | - | CASSTGTNEKLFF | TGCGCCAGCAGCACCGGAACTAATGAAAAACTGTTTTTT
- | TRBJ1-4 | TRBV11-2 | - | CASTLRTTNEKLFF | TGTGCCAGCACCCTAAGAACAACTAATGAAAAACTGTTTTTT
- | TRBJ2-5 | TRBV5-6 | - | CASSPQGGETQYF | TGTGCCAGCAGCCCCCAGGGGGGGGAGACCCAGTACTTC
- | TRBJ2-2 | TRBV5-1 | - | CASSLGQVLGDLSGMTGELFF | TGCGCCAGCAGCTTAGGACAGGTTTTGGGTGATCTGAGCGGGATGACCGGGGAGCTGTTTTTT
once | TRBJ1-5 | TRBV6-5 | - | CASSYSGIGVQPQHF | TGTGCCAGCAGTTACTCTGGGATCGGCGTTCAGCCCCAGCATTTT
- | TRBJ2-5 | TRBV2 | - | CASSDEGTQYF | TGTGCCAGCAGTGACGAAGGGACCCAGTACTTC
- | TRBJ2-7 | TRBV4-1 | TRBD2 | CASSQSGLAFVEQYF | TGCGCCAGCAGCCAGTCGGGACTAGCGTTTGTTGAGCAGTACTTC
- | TRBJ2-5 | TRBV2 | TRBD1 | CATRQGVGETQYF | TGTGCCACCAGACAGGGGGTTGGGGAGACCCAGTACTTC
once | TRBJ1-4 | TRBV7-5 | - | CVRSTGQATGEKLFF | TGTGTCAGAAGCACAGGACAGGCCACGGGGGAAAAACTGTTTTTT
- | TRBJ2-7 | TRBV7-2 | - | CASSLRTVGGYEQYF | TGTGCCAGCAGCTTAAGGACGGTCGGAGGGTACGAGCAGTACTTC
- | TRBJ1-3 | TRBV9 | - | CASSVSSGVNGNTIYF | TGTGCCAGCAGCGTAAGTTCAGGAGTGAACGGAAACACCATATATTTT
- | TRBJ1-2 | TRBV29-1 | TRBD1 | CSVQTGTGDPVSGYTF | TGCAGCGTACAAACCGGGACAGGGGACCCCGTAAGTGGCTACACCTTC
- | TRBJ1-1 | TRBV7-9 | TRBD1 | CASSTDRGNTEAFF | TGTGCCAGCAGCACGGACAGGGGGAACACTGAAGCTTTCTTT
- | TRBJ1-5 | TRBV2 | TRBD1 | CASSEATGGSNQPQHF | TGTGCCAGCAGTGAAGCGACAGGGGGTAGCAATCAGCCCCAGCATTTT
once | TRBJ2-7 | TRBV5-1 | - | CASSLDPGRQSSYEQYF | TGCGCCAGCAGTCTGGATCCGGGACGGCAAAGCTCCTACGAGCAGTACTTC
few | TRBJ1-5 | TRBV10-3 | - | CAISERGGQPQHF | TGTGCCATCAGTGAACGGGGGGGGCAGCCCCAGCATTTT
- | TRBJ2-1 | TRBV6-5 | - | CASKPGPFGNEQFF | TGTGCCAGCAAGCCGGGACCCTTTGGAAATGAGCAGTTCTTC
- | TRBJ2-7 | TRBV2 | TRBD1 | CASSETGTGYDEQYF | TGTGCCAGCAGTGAAACCGGGACAGGGTACGACGAGCAGTACTTC
- | TRBJ2-1 | TRBV27 | - | CASSLWVEGKAWDEQFF | TGTGCCAGCAGTTTGTGGGTGGAGGGGAAAGCTTGGGATGAGCAGTTCTTC
few | TRBJ1-1 | TRBV19 | TRBD1 | CASSIIGGQGSNTEAFF | TGTGCCAGTAGTATCATCGGGGGACAGGGGTCGAACACTGAAGCTTTCTTT
- | TRBJ2-3 | TRBV28 | TRBD2 | CASTLSGTSTDTQYF | TGTGCCAGCACCCTTAGCGGGACAAGCACAGATACGCAGTATTTT
once | TRBJ1-3 | TRBV9 | - | CASSQGPIGQSGNTIYF | TGTGCCAGCAGCCAAGGGCCCATTGGACAGTCTGGAAACACCATATATTTT
- | TRBJ1-5 | TRBV6-6 | - | CASAGDQPQHF | TGTGCCAGCGCAGGGGACCAGCCCCAGCATTTT
- | TRBJ2-1 | TRBV6-6 | TRBD2 | CASSRTSGYNEQFF | TGTGCCAGCAGCCGGACTAGCGGATACAATGAGCAGTTCTTC
- | TRBJ1-2 | TRBV2 | TRBD1 | CASSFRQGEGYTF | TGTGCCAGCAGTTTTCGACAGGGTGAAGGCTACACCTTC
- | TRBJ2-3 | TRBV25-1 | - | CASSEPRDRADTQYF | TGTGCCAGCAGTGAACCGAGGGACCGTGCAGATACGCAGTATTTT